The subject of this entry is one T cell receptor beta chain. Its antigen is not identified. The data were taken from a study of beta chain features in type 1 diabetes. General study results and limits: Moderately but significantly shorter TCRB CDR3s were found in Type 1 diabetes patients in all four CD4+ subsets.

The CDR3 contains 16 residues. In germline, CDR1 is SGHDT, CDR2 YYEEEE. The V gene lost 4 bases and the J gene lost 0 bases, with 14 bases spanning the gap. The isolated RNA, all of it, was reverse transcribed, so expressed TCRB transcripts were what got sequenced. Only in-frame clones appear in the TCRdb table, and some are missing; sequencing was by immunoSEQ multiplex PCR. The table has about 150,000 clones, about a tenth seen once. The chain joins TRBV5-6 to TRBJ2-1, with D possibly being TRBD2 (6 bases). The sequenced material came from central memory CD4+ T cells from blood. The clonotype was recovered from a man aged 30 to 45 with type 1 diabetes. The CDR3 DNA sequence: TGTGCCAGCAGCCCCGGGACTTACTTCTCCTACAATGAGCAGTTCTTC. It translates to CASSPGTYFSYNEQFF.